The source of this T cell receptor (beta chain) is a study of monozygotic twins with inflammatory bowel disease. Broader study findings: Patients with IBD had less TCRbeta diversity (inverse Simpson) than their healthy co-twins.

The CDR3 is 13 amino acids. Germline CDR1 is KGHSH and CDR2 is LQKENI. TCRdb reprocessed the 5' RACE reads, with one entry per CDR3 protein and no DNA. The sample holds more than 95,000 distinct CDR3 sequences. Details on this clonotype: Antigen unknown.

V and J are TRBV18 and TRBJ1-1. Source material: blood. The sequence was obtained from a human donor with ulcerative colitis or Crohn's disease, or a healthy co-twin of an affected twin (not recorded which). Here the CDR3 reads CASSPALNTEAFF.